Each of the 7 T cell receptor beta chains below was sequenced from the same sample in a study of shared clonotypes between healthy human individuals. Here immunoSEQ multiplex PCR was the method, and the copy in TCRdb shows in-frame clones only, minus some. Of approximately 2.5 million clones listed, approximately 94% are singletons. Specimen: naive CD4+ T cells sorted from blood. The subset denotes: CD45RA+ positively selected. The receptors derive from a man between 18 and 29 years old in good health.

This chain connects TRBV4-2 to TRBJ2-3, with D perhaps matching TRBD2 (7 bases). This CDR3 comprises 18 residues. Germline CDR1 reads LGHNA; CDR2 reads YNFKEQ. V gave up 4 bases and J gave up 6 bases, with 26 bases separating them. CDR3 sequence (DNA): TGTGCCAGCAGCCGTCGGGGGGCCGAGGAATTGGGGACCGATACGCAGTATTTT. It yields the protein CASSRRGAEELGTDTQYF.

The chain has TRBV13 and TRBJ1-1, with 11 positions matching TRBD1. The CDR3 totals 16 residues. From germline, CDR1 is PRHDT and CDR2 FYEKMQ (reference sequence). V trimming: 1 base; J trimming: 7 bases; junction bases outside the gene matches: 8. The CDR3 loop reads CASSLERDRGMVEAFF. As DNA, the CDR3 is TGTGCCAGCAGCTTAGAGAGGGACAGGGGGATGGTTGAAGCTTTCTTT.

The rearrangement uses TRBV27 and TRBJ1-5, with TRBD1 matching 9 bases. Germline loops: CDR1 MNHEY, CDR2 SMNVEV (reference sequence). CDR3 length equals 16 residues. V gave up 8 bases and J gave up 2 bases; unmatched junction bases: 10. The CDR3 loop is CASRDRAFVGNQPQHF. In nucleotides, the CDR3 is TGTGCCAGCCGGGACAGGGCTTTCGTCGGCAATCAGCCCCAGCATTTT.

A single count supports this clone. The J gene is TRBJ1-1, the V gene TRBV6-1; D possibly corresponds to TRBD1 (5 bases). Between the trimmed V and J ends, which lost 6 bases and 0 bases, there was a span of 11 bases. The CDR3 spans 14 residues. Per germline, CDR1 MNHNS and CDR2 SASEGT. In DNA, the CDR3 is TGTGCCAGCAGCATTGACAGACTGAACACTGAAGCTTTCTTT. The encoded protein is CASSIDRLNTEAFF.

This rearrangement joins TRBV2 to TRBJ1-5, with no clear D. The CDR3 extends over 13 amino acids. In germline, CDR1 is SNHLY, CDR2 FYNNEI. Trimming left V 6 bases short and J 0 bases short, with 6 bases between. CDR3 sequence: CASRGYSNQPQHF. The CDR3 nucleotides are TGTGCCAGCAGGGGATATAGCAATCAGCCCCAGCATTTT.

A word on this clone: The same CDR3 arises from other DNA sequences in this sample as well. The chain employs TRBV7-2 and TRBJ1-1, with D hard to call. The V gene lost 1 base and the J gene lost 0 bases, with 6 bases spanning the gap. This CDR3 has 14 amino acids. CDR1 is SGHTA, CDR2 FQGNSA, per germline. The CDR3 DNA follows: TGTGCCAGCAGCTTAGGAGGGATGAACACTGAAGCTTTCTTT. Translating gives CASSLGGMNTEAFF.

The CDR3 coding sequence is TGCGCCAGCAGTGAGAATCTATACGAGCAGTACTTC. This translates into CASSENLYEQYF. The gene calls are TRBV10-1 and TRBJ2-7, with D hard to call. Germline CDR1 reads WNHNN; CDR2 reads SYGVQD (reference sequence). The V end lost 2 bases, the J end lost 4 bases, and 6 bases lay between the germline ends. The CDR3 sequence is 12 residues long.